This T cell receptor (beta chain) stems from a study of shared clonotypes between healthy human individuals. This table comes from immunoSEQ multiplex PCR, and its TCRdb copy is limited to in-frame clones, with some not included. The sample comprises more than 2,000,000 clones, more than 80% of which are singletons, and about 0.41% rests with the top ten. CDR1 MDHEN and CDR2 SYDVKM come from the germline V gene. The CDR3 length is 16 residues. J gave up 0 bases and V 6 bases, and 7 bases lay outside the gene matches. This rearrangement joins TRBV28 to TRBJ2-2, with 7 bases matching TRBD1. The source is a young man in good health. Some clones in this sample may be carry-over from other donors' samples. The source material was naive CD4+ T cells from PBMCs. Subset in this sample: CD45RA+ positively selected. The CDR3 loop reads CASSSTGASNTGELFF. The DNA of the CDR3 is TGTGCCAGCAGCAGTACAGGGGCCTCGAACACCGGGGAGCTGTTTTTT.